The rows below give T cell receptor beta chains drawn from one sample of a study of beta chain features in type 1 diabetes. TCRdb keeps only in-frame clones here, not all; method: immunoSEQ multiplex PCR. Among 140,000 to 150,000 clones listed, 40% to 60% were seen once. Sequencing was carried out using Tregs from blood. The origin of the receptors is a man between 18 and 35 years old in good health. CDR3s include the opening cysteine and the closing phenylalanine or tryptophan. The D gene is left open where the match is weak.

j_gene: TRBJ1-1; v_gene: TRBV11-2; d_gene: -; CDR3aa: CASSSGLNTEAFF
j_gene: -; v_gene: TRBV29-1; d_gene: -; CDR3aa: CSVTRQDPYEQYF
j_gene: TRBJ2-7; v_gene: TRBV11-1; d_gene: TRBD1; CDR3aa: CASSTWDRGSEQYF
j_gene: TRBJ2-1; v_gene: TRBV4-1; d_gene: TRBD1; CDR3aa: CASSQAGTGGNEQFF
j_gene: TRBJ2-7; v_gene: TRBV4-2; d_gene: TRBD1; CDR3aa: CASSQELARGRYEQYF
j_gene: TRBJ2-3; v_gene: TRBV18; d_gene: -; CDR3aa: CASSPPRGLLGDTQYF
j_gene: TRBJ1-1; v_gene: TRBV7-3; d_gene: -; CDR3aa: CASSLIGGGYMDTEAFF
j_gene: TRBJ2-3; v_gene: TRBV10-3; d_gene: TRBD1; CDR3aa: CAISGQGAWYF
j_gene: TRBJ2-5; v_gene: TRBV7-2; d_gene: -; CDR3aa: CASSSQRNRQETQYF
j_gene: TRBJ1-2; v_gene: TRBV2; d_gene: -; CDR3aa: CASRQGGGNGYTF
j_gene: TRBJ1-6; v_gene: TRBV19; d_gene: TRBD1; CDR3aa: CASSNRGRSNSPLHF
j_gene: TRBJ2-3; v_gene: TRBV19; d_gene: TRBD2; CDR3aa: CASSIGLAGGGDTQYF
j_gene: TRBJ2-2; v_gene: TRBV5-1; d_gene: TRBD2; CDR3aa: CASTTGGLGASTGELFF
j_gene: TRBJ2-1; v_gene: TRBV18; d_gene: -; CDR3aa: CASSPYGQTREQFF
j_gene: TRBJ2-3; v_gene: TRBV7-2; d_gene: -; CDR3aa: CASSSGAIRTDTQYF
j_gene: TRBJ2-1; v_gene: TRBV18; d_gene: TRBD2; CDR3aa: CASSLGLATHNEQFF
j_gene: TRBJ1-1; v_gene: TRBV5-1; d_gene: -; CDR3aa: CASSYTGRNTEAFF
j_gene: -; v_gene: TRBV30; d_gene: TRBD2; CDR3aa: CAWSVLPLVAGGNEQYF
j_gene: TRBJ2-2; v_gene: TRBV18; d_gene: TRBD1; CDR3aa: CASSPSTGGFTGELFF
j_gene: TRBJ2-4; v_gene: TRBV9; d_gene: TRBD2; CDR3aa: CASSVSGGAENIQYF
j_gene: TRBJ2-7; v_gene: TRBV7-2; d_gene: TRBD1; CDR3aa: CASSPRDRAYEQYF
j_gene: TRBJ2-2; v_gene: TRBV6-6; d_gene: -; CDR3aa: CASRGALANTGELFF
j_gene: TRBJ2-7; v_gene: TRBV5-6; d_gene: -; CDR3aa: CASSLGLGTRVTYEQYF
j_gene: TRBJ1-2; v_gene: TRBV7-9; d_gene: -; CDR3aa: CASSLRLRTRQRDGYTF
j_gene: TRBJ2-7; v_gene: TRBV7-2; d_gene: -; CDR3aa: CASSLEGVWQGWSYEQYF
j_gene: TRBJ1-2; v_gene: TRBV19; d_gene: TRBD1; CDR3aa: CASSPGQGRDGNYGYTF
j_gene: TRBJ1-1; v_gene: TRBV30; d_gene: -; CDR3aa: CAWSRTGNTEAFF
j_gene: TRBJ2-3; v_gene: TRBV7-2; d_gene: TRBD2; CDR3aa: CASRLTAGGTDTQYF
j_gene: TRBJ2-3; v_gene: TRBV6-6; d_gene: TRBD2; CDR3aa: CASRGAISGSTDTQYF
j_gene: TRBJ2-1; v_gene: TRBV5-1; d_gene: TRBD1; CDR3aa: CASSSGTGAYNEQFF
j_gene: TRBJ2-1; v_gene: TRBV7-2; d_gene: -; CDR3aa: CASSPGLGVHSNEQFF
j_gene: TRBJ2-7; v_gene: TRBV6-5; d_gene: -; CDR3aa: CASSLTLGAYEQYF
j_gene: TRBJ1-6; v_gene: TRBV7-2; d_gene: -; CDR3aa: CASSLAAAISPLHF
j_gene: TRBJ2-7; v_gene: TRBV7-9; d_gene: -; CDR3aa: CASSFDSLGQYF
j_gene: TRBJ1-1; v_gene: TRBV7-3; d_gene: -; CDR3aa: CASSLTRNTEAFF
j_gene: TRBJ2-5; v_gene: TRBV18; d_gene: TRBD1; CDR3aa: CASSPETGAGETQYF
j_gene: TRBJ2-7; v_gene: TRBV7-9; d_gene: TRBD1; CDR3aa: CASSHDLHRGTYEQYF
j_gene: TRBJ2-1; v_gene: TRBV29-1; d_gene: TRBD2; CDR3aa: CSVKLAGDEQFF
j_gene: TRBJ1-1; v_gene: TRBV28; d_gene: -; CDR3aa: CASSTAGAGRREAFF
j_gene: TRBJ1-2; v_gene: TRBV5-6; d_gene: -; CDR3aa: CASSLSALRGLYGYTF
j_gene: TRBJ2-7; v_gene: TRBV30; d_gene: TRBD1; CDR3aa: CAWSRWDSSYEQYF
j_gene: TRBJ2-3; v_gene: TRBV27; d_gene: TRBD1; CDR3aa: CASSFYPRAGQGGSDTQYF
j_gene: TRBJ2-2; v_gene: TRBV5-1; d_gene: -; CDR3aa: CASSWGKDSSNTGELFF
j_gene: TRBJ2-7; v_gene: TRBV7-2; d_gene: TRBD2; CDR3aa: CASSFLGTRNYEQYF
j_gene: TRBJ1-1; v_gene: TRBV30; d_gene: -; CDR3aa: CAWSPDAGTEAFF
j_gene: TRBJ1-1; v_gene: TRBV2; d_gene: -; CDR3aa: CASSEARRLNTEAFF
j_gene: TRBJ2-4; v_gene: TRBV7-9; d_gene: -; CDR3aa: CASSVGPQNIQYF
j_gene: TRBJ2-1; v_gene: TRBV7-9; d_gene: TRBD2; CDR3aa: CASSFDSGLAGAAEQFF
j_gene: TRBJ1-2; v_gene: TRBV7-2; d_gene: -; CDR3aa: CASSLARLGGGGYTF